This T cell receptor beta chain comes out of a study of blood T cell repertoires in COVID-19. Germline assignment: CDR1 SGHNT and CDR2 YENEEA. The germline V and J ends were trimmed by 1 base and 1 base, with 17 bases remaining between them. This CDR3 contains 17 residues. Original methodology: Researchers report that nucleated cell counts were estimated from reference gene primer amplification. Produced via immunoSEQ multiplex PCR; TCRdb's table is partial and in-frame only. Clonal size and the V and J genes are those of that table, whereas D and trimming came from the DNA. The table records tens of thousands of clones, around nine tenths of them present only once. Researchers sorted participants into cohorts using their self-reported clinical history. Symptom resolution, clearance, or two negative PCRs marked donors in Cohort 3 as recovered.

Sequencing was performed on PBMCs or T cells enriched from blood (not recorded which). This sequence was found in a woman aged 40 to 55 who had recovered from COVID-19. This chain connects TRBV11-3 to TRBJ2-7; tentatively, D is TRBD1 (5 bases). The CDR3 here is CASSLGVGAGLSYEQYF. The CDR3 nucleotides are TGTGCCAGCAGCTTAGGAGTAGGGGCAGGGTTATCCTACGAGCAGTACTTC.